These 20 T cell receptor beta chains were all obtained from the same sample, sequenced in a study of T cell responses to AZD1222 COVID-19 vaccine. Using immunoSEQ multiplex PCR, the repertoire was profiled, and TCRdb retains in-frame clones only, with some absent. The sample table includes about 140,000 clones. Sequencing was performed on peripheral blood. Source of these receptors: an adult in good health.

V usage is TRBV2 and J usage is TRBJ1-1; D is unclear. Germline CDR1 and CDR2: SNHLY and FYNNEI. V dropped 6 bases and J dropped 3 bases, with 14 bases sitting between them. This CDR3 comprises 14 residues. In nucleotides, the CDR3 is TGTGCCAGCAGCGTCTTGTCTGGAGACACTGAAGCTTTCTTT. Protein: CASSVLSGDTEAFF.

Turning to this clone: One end of the junction varies from germline; a read error may be responsible. This chain joins TRBV6-1 and TRBJ1-5; no clear D. The CDR3 is 14 amino acids. Germline V CDR1 and CDR2: MNHNS, SASEGT. The CDR3 loop reads CASNEQPNNQPQHF. For the CDR3, the DNA is TGTGCCAGCAATGAACAGCCAAACAATCAGCCCCAGCATTTT.

The chain couples TRBV5-4 to TRBJ2-2; 7 bases match TRBD2. In germline, CDR1 is SGHNT, CDR2 YYREEE (reference sequence). With V trimmed by 4 bases and J by 8 bases, 14 bases remained unmatched. There are 16 residues in the CDR3. CDR3 region: CASSADGKGGLGELFF. CDR3 nucleotides: TGTGCCAGCAGCGCGGACGGGAAGGGAGGGCTAGGGGAGCTGTTTTTT.

The chain links TRBV5-4 to TRBJ2-3, with 12 bases that match TRBD2. With V trimmed by 2 bases and J by 2 bases, 3 bases remained unmatched. The CDR3 has 16 residues. The germline V gene has CDR1 SGHNT and CDR2 YYREEE (reference sequence). CDR3 DNA sequence: TGTGCCAGCAGCTTAGGACTAGCGGGGAACACAGATACGCAGTATTTT. As protein: CASSLGLAGNTDTQYF.

The gene calls are TRBV11-3 and TRBJ2-7; D perhaps matches TRBD1 (6 bases). CDR1 and CDR2 from the germline V gene are SGHNT and YENEEA. The germline V and J ends were trimmed by 4 bases and 2 bases, with 21 bases remaining between them. CDR3 length: 17 residues. The DNA of the CDR3 is TGTGCCAGCAGCTCTAGAGGACAGTTCGGGAAGACCTACGAGCAGTACTTC. The encoded protein is CASSSRGQFGKTYEQYF.

V gene TRBV7-2 combines with J gene TRBJ2-4, with 7 bases lining up with TRBD1. Germline assignment: CDR1 SGHTA and CDR2 FQGNSA. V dropped 1 base and J dropped 4; count of bases not matched to a gene: 4. CDR3 length: 15 residues. CDR3 DNA: TGTGCCAGCAGCTTAGGGGGACAGACTAAAAACATTCAGTACTTC. Encoded protein: CASSLGGQTKNIQYF.

V is TRBV29-1 and J is TRBJ1-1; 7 bases map to TRBD1. The CDR3 loop spans 13 amino acids. CDR1 SQVTM and CDR2 ANQGSEA come from the germline V gene. Unmatched junction bases numbered 8, after V lost 6 bases and J lost 4 bases. DNA of the CDR3: TGCAGCGTAGACAGGGAAAGTACCACTGAAGCTTTCTTT. It encodes CSVDRESTTEAFF.

This rearrangement joins TRBV10-3 to TRBJ1-1; 7 bases match TRBD1. The V and J ends lost 3 bases and 4 bases, in that order; junction bases with no gene match: 5. CDR3 size: 14 residues. Germline V gene lookup returns CDR1 ENHRY and CDR2 SYGVKD. CDR3 sequence: CAISEGGGGTEAFF. As DNA, the CDR3 is TGTGCCATCAGTGAAGGGGGCGGCGGCACTGAAGCTTTCTTT.

The chain is built from TRBV6-2 or TRBV6-3 and TRBJ1-2; D not resolved. V shed 2 bases and J shed 3 bases, with 13 bases lying between them. CDR1 and CDR2 (germline): MNHEY, SVGEGT. The CDR3 is 15 residues long. The CDR3 sequence: CASSYGTPGDYGYTF. CDR3 coding DNA: TGTGCCAGCAGTTACGGTACCCCTGGGGACTATGGCTACACCTTC.

The V call is TRBV11-3, the J call TRBJ1-6; D gene unclear. The V gene's germline CDR1 is SGHNT and CDR2 YENEEA. The CDR3 sequence is 16 residues long. V was cut by 5 bases and J by 0 bases, with 11 bases left in between. As DNA, the CDR3 is TGTGCCAGCAGCCAAAGGTCGGGCTCCTATAATTCACCCCTCCACTTT. Translated: CASSQRSGSYNSPLHF.

The CDR3 loop reads CASSAVMNTEAFF. Written as DNA, the CDR3 is TGTGCCAGTAGTGCGGTGATGAACACTGAAGCTTTCTTT. The rearrangement uses TRBV19 and TRBJ1-1; unclear D gene. V was shortened by 5 bases and J by 0 bases, with 7 bases between the two germline ends. There are 13 residues in the CDR3. In germline, CDR1 is LNHDA, CDR2 SQIVND (reference sequence).

This chain connects TRBV5-4 to TRBJ1-1; a possible D gene is TRBD1 (5 bases). The CDR3 has 14 residues. V gave up 1 base and J gave up 5 bases, with 12 bases separating them. The germline V gene encodes CDR1 SGHNT and CDR2 YYREEE (reference sequence). The CDR3 reads CASSLRGGRTEAFF. CDR3 sequence (DNA): TGTGCCAGCAGCTTGCGCGGGGGTAGGACTGAAGCTTTCTTT.

CDR3 sequence (DNA): TGTGCCAGTAGTAAAAACATCGGGACAAACTCTGGAAACACCATATATTTT. Protein sequence: CASSKNIGTNSGNTIYF. The chain combines TRBV19 with TRBJ1-3, with D possibly TRBD1 on 6 matching bases. The CDR3 spans 17 residues. Germline CDR1 and CDR2: LNHDA and SQIVND (reference sequence). V was cut by 4 bases and J by 0 bases, with 16 bases left in between.

This chain links TRBV7-9 with TRBJ1-4; 7 bases map to TRBD1. The CDR3 is 15 amino acids. Germline CDR1 reads SEHNR; CDR2 reads FQNEAQ (reference sequence). The trim removed 3 bases at V and 6 bases at J, leaving 7 bases unmatched. The CDR3 DNA sequence: TGTGCCAGCAGCTTGACAGGGAGGATTGATGAAAAACTGTTTTTT. Protein sequence: CASSLTGRIDEKLFF.

The J gene is TRBJ1-4, the V gene TRBV29-1; D uncertain. With 5 bases removed from V and 0 bases from J, the gap between germline ends came to 10 bases. CDR1 is SQVTM and CDR2 is ANQGSEA in the germline V gene. The CDR3 consists of 14 residues. CDR3 sequence: CSVLPDATNEKLFF. The CDR3 DNA reads as TGCAGCGTTCTCCCGGATGCAACTAATGAAAAACTGTTTTTT.

The chain joins TRBV4-3 to TRBJ1-4; no definite D call. The CDR3 is 14 amino acids. Germline CDR1 and CDR2: LGHNA and YSLEER. Trimming cost V 0 bases and J 8 bases, with 10 bases left between them. The CDR3 coding sequence is TGCGCCAGCAGCCAAGATGAAGGGCGGGAAAAACTGTTTTTT. This encodes CASSQDEGREKLFF.

The chain is built from TRBV9 and TRBJ1-3; D not resolved. Germline V gene data show CDR1 as SGDLS and CDR2 as YYNGEE. The CDR3 is 17 residues long. The V gene lost 6 bases and the J gene lost 4 bases, with 23 bases spanning the gap. CDR3 amino acids: CASTQGGIDLAGNTIYF. CDR3 bases: TGTGCCAGCACCCAAGGCGGCATCGACCTCGCGGGAAACACCATATATTTT.

This chain uses TRBV27 with TRBJ1-5; D not certain. This CDR3 is built from 16 residues. V lost 3 bases and J lost 0, with 12 bases in between. Germline CDR1 reads MNHEY; CDR2 reads SMNVEV (reference sequence). The chain's CDR3 is CASSFRGPGSNQPQHF. Written as DNA, the CDR3 is TGTGCCAGCAGTTTTCGGGGTCCAGGTAGCAATCAGCCCCAGCATTTT.

This rearrangement joins TRBV4-3 to TRBJ1-4; possible D gene TRBD1, 5 bases. The CDR3 is 15 residues long. V was pared by 1 base and J by 7 bases, with 13 bases between. CDR1 and CDR2 (germline): LGHNA, YSLEER. The CDR3 sequence is CASSQVLGGIEKLFF. DNA for the CDR3: TGCGCCAGCAGCCAAGTCCTCGGGGGAATTGAAAAACTGTTTTTT.

The chain joins TRBV7-9 to TRBJ1-4, with D unclear. CDR1 and CDR2 from the germline V gene are SEHNR and FQNEAQ (reference sequence). This CDR3 is 14 amino acids long. V lost 2 bases, J lost 2 bases, and 6 bases lay in between. CDR3 region: CASSLSGTNEKLFF. The CDR3 coding sequence is TGTGCCAGCAGCTTATCTGGTACTAATGAAAAACTGTTTTTT.